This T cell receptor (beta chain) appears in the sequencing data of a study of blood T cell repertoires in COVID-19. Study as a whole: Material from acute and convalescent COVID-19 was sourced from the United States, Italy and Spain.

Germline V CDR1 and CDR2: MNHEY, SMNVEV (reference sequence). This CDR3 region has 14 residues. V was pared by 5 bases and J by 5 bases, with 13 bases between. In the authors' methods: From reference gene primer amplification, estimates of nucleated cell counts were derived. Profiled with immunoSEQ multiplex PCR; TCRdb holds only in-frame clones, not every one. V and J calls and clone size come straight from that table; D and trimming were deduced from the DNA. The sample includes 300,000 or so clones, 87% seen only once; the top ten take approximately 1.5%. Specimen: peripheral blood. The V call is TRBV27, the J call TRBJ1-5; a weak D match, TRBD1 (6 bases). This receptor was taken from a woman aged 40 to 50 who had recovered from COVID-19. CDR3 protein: CASSPRQAYQPQHF. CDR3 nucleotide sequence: TGTGCCAGCAGTCCGAGACAGGCCTATCAGCCCCAGCATTTT.